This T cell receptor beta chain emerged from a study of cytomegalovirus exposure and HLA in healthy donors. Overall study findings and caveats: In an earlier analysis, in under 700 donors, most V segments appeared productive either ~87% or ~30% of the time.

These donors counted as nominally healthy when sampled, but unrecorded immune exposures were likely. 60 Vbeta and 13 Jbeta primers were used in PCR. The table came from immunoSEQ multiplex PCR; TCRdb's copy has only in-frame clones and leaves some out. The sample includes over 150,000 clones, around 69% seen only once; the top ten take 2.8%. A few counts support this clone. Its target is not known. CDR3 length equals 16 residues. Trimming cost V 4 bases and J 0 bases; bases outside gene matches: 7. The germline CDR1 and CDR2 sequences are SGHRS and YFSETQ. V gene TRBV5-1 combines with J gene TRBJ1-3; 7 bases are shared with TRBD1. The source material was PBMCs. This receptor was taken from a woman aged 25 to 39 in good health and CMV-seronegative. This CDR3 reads CASSPETGPSGNTIYF. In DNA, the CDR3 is TGCGCCAGCAGCCCGGAGACAGGGCCCTCTGGAAACACCATATATTTT.